The 9 T cell receptor beta chains below were found in one sample sequenced in a study of beta chain features in type 1 diabetes. The entirety of the isolated RNA underwent reverse transcription, so expressed TCRB transcripts were sequenced. Data came from immunoSEQ multiplex PCR; TCRdb stores just in-frame clones and leaves some out. The sample contains under 300,000 clones, about a sixth of which appear only once. These receptors have no known antigen. Study results and caveats: The study found moderately but significantly shorter TCRB CDR3s in all four CD4+ subsets of Type 1 diabetes patients.

Sequenced input: naive CD4+ T cells from blood. These receptors originate from a man younger than 45 with type 1 diabetes.

The V gene is TRBV7-9, the J gene TRBJ2-5; 9 bases map to TRBD2. Germline lookup yields CDR1 SEHNR and CDR2 FQNEAQ (reference sequence). CDR3 length equals 15 residues. Germline trimming cut 2 bases from V and 7 bases from J; bases unmatched to any gene: 8. CDR3 sequence: CASSLLAGKSVTQYF. For the CDR3, the DNA is TGTGCCAGCAGCTTACTAGCGGGAAAAAGTGTGACCCAGTACTTC.

This clone turned up a few times. The J gene is TRBJ2-3, the V gene TRBV7-2, with a weak D call TRBD2 (6 bases). The V gene lost 1 base and the J gene lost 2 bases, with 7 bases spanning the gap. The CDR3 spans 14 residues. The V gene's germline CDR1 is SGHTA and CDR2 FQGNSA. CDR3 amino acids: CASSLVAATDTQYF. As DNA, the CDR3 is TGTGCCAGCAGCTTAGTAGCGGCCACAGATACGCAGTATTTT.

Only a few counts were recorded for this clone. The chain employs TRBV7-9 and TRBJ2-1; D is uncertain. CDR1 is SEHNR and CDR2 is FQNEAQ in the germline V gene (reference sequence). The V and J ends lost 2 bases and 9 bases respectively, with 11 bases between them. CDR3 length: 13 residues. CDR3 residues: CASSLRTESEQFF. The CDR3 coding sequence is TGTGCCAGCAGCTTAAGAACTGAGAGTGAGCAGTTCTTC.

The rearrangement uses TRBV28 and TRBJ2-4; D gene unclear. Germline loops: CDR1 MDHEN, CDR2 SYDVKM. V lost 7 bases to trimming and J lost 1 base, with 11 bases between them. CDR3 length equals 14 residues. CDR3 DNA: TGTGCCAGCAATACGTCCGGGGCCAAAAACATTCAGTACTTC. Its translation: CASNTSGAKNIQYF.

This clone has more than one count but fewer than ten. The chain employs TRBV4-1 and TRBJ2-1; 7 nucleotides line up with TRBD2. Trimming took 6 bases from V and 0 from J; bases not matched to a gene: 11. The CDR3 runs 17 residues. Germline V gene data show CDR1 as MGHRA and CDR2 as YSYEKL. CDR3 DNA: TGCGCCAGCAGTACTAGCGACGGAGTCTTCTCCTACAATGAGCAGTTCTTC. This sequence encodes CASSTSDGVFSYNEQFF.

This clone has just a few counts. The V gene is TRBV7-9, the J gene TRBJ2-2; D is unresolved. Trimming removed 0 bases at V and 6 bases at J, with 5 bases between. In germline, CDR1 is SEHNR, CDR2 FQNEAQ (reference sequence). The CDR3 length is 13 residues. In DNA form, the CDR3 reads TGTGCCAGCAGCTTAGCCGGTCCCGGGGAGCTGTTTTTT. Translation: CASSLAGPGELFF.

This clone turned up a few times. This chain connects TRBV29-1 to TRBJ1-4, with TRBD1 as a possible D gene (5 bases). Germline-derived CDR1 and CDR2 are SQVTM and ANQGSEA. V lost 6 bases to trimming and J lost 0 bases, with 8 bases between them. The CDR3 sequence is 13 residues long. The CDR3 DNA is TGCAGCGTACAGGTTGCAACTAATGAAAAACTGTTTTTT. Translation gives CSVQVATNEKLFF.

This clone turned up a few times. The genes are TRBV9 and TRBJ2-7; TRBD1 might be the D (6 bases). CDR1 SGDLS and CDR2 YYNGEE come from the germline V gene. The CDR3 has 15 amino acids. Trimming cost V 0 bases and J 7 bases, with 17 bases left between them. This CDR3 is CASSVGTAWTEEQYF. CDR3 DNA: TGTGCCAGCAGCGTAGGGACAGCGTGGACAGAGGAGCAGTACTTC.

This rearrangement joins TRBV19 to TRBJ2-1; tentatively, D is TRBD2 (6 bases). Germline V gene lookup returns CDR1 LNHDA and CDR2 SQIVND (reference sequence). Trimming pared 7 bases from V and 5 bases from J, leaving 21 bases between. The CDR3 extends over 16 amino acids. The DNA of the CDR3 is TGTGCCAGTACCCCTGGAACGAGACTAGTTCACAATGAGCAGTTCTTC. It encodes CASTPGTRLVHNEQFF.